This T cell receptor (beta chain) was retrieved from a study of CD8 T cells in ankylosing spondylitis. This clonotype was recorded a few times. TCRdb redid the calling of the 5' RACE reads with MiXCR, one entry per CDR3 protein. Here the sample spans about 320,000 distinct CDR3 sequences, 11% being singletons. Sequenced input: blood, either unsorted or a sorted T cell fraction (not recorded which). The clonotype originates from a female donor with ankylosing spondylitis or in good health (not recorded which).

CDR3 residues: CASSRVSGELFF. The CDR3 DNA reads TGTGCCAGCAGCCGAGTATCCGGGGAGCTGTTTTTT. V usage is TRBV7-3 and J usage is TRBJ2-2; D gene ambiguous. The ends were cut back, 5 bases at V and 6 bases at J, with 7 bases in the middle. CDR1 is SGHTA and CDR2 is FQGTGA in the germline V gene. The CDR3 is 12 residues long.